Listed below are T cell receptor beta chains from one sample, sequenced in a study of Graves' ophthalmopathy and Graves' hyperthyroidism. TCRdb used MiXCR to reprocess the multiplex PCR reads, holding one entry per CDR3 protein. The table records around 1.1 million distinct CDR3 sequences, about two fifths of them present only once. The sample comprised peripheral blood or thyroid tissue (not recorded which). These receptors were obtained from an adult man with Graves' hyperthyroidism. The CDR3 runs from the conserved cysteine through the conserved F or W. Fields, in order: clone size, D gene, J gene, V gene, CDR3 DNA, CDR3 protein. The D gene is left open where the match is weak. Clone size, where shown, is once, few, many, or a class for clones that have expanded.

clone_size: few; d_call: -; j_call: TRBJ2-7; v_call: TRBV28; cdr3_nt: TGTGCCAGCAGTTCCGACCAGGACGAGCAGTACTTC; cdr3_aa: CASSSDQDEQYF
clone_size: many; d_call: TRBD1; j_call: TRBJ2-5; v_call: TRBV7-9; cdr3_nt: TGTGCCAGCAGCCGAAAAACGGGACAGCAAGAGACCCAGTACTTC; cdr3_aa: CASSRKTGQQETQYF
clone_size: -; d_call: -; j_call: TRBJ1-5; v_call: TRBV11-2; cdr3_nt: TGTGCCAGCAGCTTAGGGCGCGCTCAGCCCCGGCATTTT; cdr3_aa: CASSLGRAQPRHF
clone_size: -; d_call: -; j_call: TRBJ2-5; v_call: TRBV7-2; cdr3_nt: TGTGCCAGCAGCCCCCCGGGCGGGTTCCAGCCCCAGTACTTC; cdr3_aa: CASSPPGGFQPQYF
clone_size: many; d_call: -; j_call: TRBJ1-6; v_call: TRBV12-3/TRBV12-4; cdr3_nt: TGTGCCAGCACCCTCGCGGGGGGGTCGAATTCACCCCTCCACTTT; cdr3_aa: CASTLAGGSNSPLHF
clone_size: -; d_call: -; j_call: TRBJ1-1; v_call: TRBV30; cdr3_nt: TGTGCCTGGAGCACCCGGAAGGGGCGGACTGAAGCTTTCTTT; cdr3_aa: CAWSTRKGRTEAFF
clone_size: -; d_call: TRBD1; j_call: TRBJ1-6; v_call: TRBV10-3; cdr3_nt: TGTGCCAGGACCGGGACAGGGGATTCACCCCTCCACTTT; cdr3_aa: CARTGTGDSPLHF
clone_size: -; d_call: TRBD1; j_call: TRBJ2-7; v_call: TRBV10-3; cdr3_nt: TGTGCCATCAGTGACGTCAAAGTGACAGGGAGCTCCTACGAGCAGTACTTC; cdr3_aa: CAISDVKVTGSSYEQYF
clone_size: few; d_call: -; j_call: TRBJ2-2; v_call: TRBV20-1; cdr3_nt: TGCAGTGCTAGATTGGGAGGGGGGCACACCGGGGAGCTGTTTTTT; cdr3_aa: CSARLGGGHTGELFF
clone_size: -; d_call: -; j_call: TRBJ2-1; v_call: TRBV7-9; cdr3_nt: TGTGCCAGCAGCTCACAGGGCTATGAGCAGTTCTTC; cdr3_aa: CASSSQGYEQFF
clone_size: few; d_call: TRBD1; j_call: TRBJ2-5; v_call: TRBV29-1; cdr3_nt: TGCAGCGTTGATGGGACAGGGCAAGAGACCCAGTACTTC; cdr3_aa: CSVDGTGQETQYF
clone_size: many; d_call: -; j_call: TRBJ2-5; v_call: TRBV5-1; cdr3_nt: TGCGCCAGCAGCTTGGGCAGGGGAGCAGAGACCCAGTACTTC; cdr3_aa: CASSLGRGAETQYF
clone_size: -; d_call: TRBD1; j_call: TRBJ2-5; v_call: TRBV7-9; cdr3_nt: TGTGCCAGCAGCCTCGGGACAGGGGGCCCGTACCAAGAGACCCAGTACTTC; cdr3_aa: CASSLGTGGPYQETQYF
clone_size: -; d_call: -; j_call: TRBJ1-2; v_call: TRBV5-1; cdr3_nt: TGCGCCAACATGCCAGACGGAAACTATGGCTACACCTTC; cdr3_aa: CANMPDGNYGYTF
clone_size: once; d_call: -; j_call: TRBJ2-5; v_call: TRBV11-2; cdr3_nt: TGTGCCGGCAGCTTAAATGGGAGGGAGACCCAGTACTTC; cdr3_aa: CAGSLNGRETQYF
clone_size: -; d_call: TRBD1; j_call: TRBJ2-5; v_call: TRBV27; cdr3_nt: TGTGCCAGCAGTCCGGACAGGGATACACAAGAGACCCAGTACTTC; cdr3_aa: CASSPDRDTQETQYF
clone_size: -; d_call: -; j_call: TRBJ1-5; v_call: TRBV2; cdr3_nt: TGTGCCAGCCAACCATCGGGACATATTAGCAATCAGCCCCAGCATTTT; cdr3_aa: CASQPSGHISNQPQHF
clone_size: -; d_call: -; j_call: TRBJ2-7; v_call: TRBV29-1; cdr3_nt: TGCAGCGTTGTAGACTACCGCTACGAGCAGTACTTC; cdr3_aa: CSVVDYRYEQYF
clone_size: many; d_call: -; j_call: TRBJ1-2; v_call: TRBV14; cdr3_nt: TGTGCCAGCAGCCAAGATTCGAAGGGCTATGGCTACACCTTC; cdr3_aa: CASSQDSKGYGYTF
clone_size: -; d_call: -; j_call: TRBJ2-5; v_call: TRBV5-1; cdr3_nt: TGCGCCAGCAGCTATCGGATCGAGGAGACCCAGTACTTC; cdr3_aa: CASSYRIEETQYF
clone_size: once; d_call: -; j_call: TRBJ1-4; v_call: TRBV2; cdr3_nt: TGTGCCAGCAGTCCCACCCTGGCCCTGGGAGAAAAACTGTTTTTT; cdr3_aa: CASSPTLALGEKLFF
clone_size: -; d_call: TRBD1; j_call: TRBJ1-1; v_call: TRBV30; cdr3_nt: TGTGCCTGGAGCCCGGACAGGGTTTTGACTGAAGCTTTCTTT; cdr3_aa: CAWSPDRVLTEAFF
clone_size: many; d_call: -; j_call: TRBJ1-5; v_call: TRBV5-1; cdr3_nt: TGCGCCAGCAGCTTGGGGCTACAGCAGAATCAGCCCCAGCATTTT; cdr3_aa: CASSLGLQQNQPQHF